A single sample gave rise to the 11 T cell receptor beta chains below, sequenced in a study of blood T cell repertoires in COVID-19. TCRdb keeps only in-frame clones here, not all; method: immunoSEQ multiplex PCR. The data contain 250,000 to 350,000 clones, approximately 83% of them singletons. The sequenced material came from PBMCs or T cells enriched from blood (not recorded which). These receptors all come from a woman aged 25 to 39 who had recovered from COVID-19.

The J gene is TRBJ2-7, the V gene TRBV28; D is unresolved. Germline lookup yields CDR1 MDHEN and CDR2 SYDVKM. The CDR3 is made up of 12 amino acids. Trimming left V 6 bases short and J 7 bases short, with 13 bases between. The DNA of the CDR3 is TGTGCCAGCAGGGCGGATGGGTGGGAGCAGTACTTC. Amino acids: CASRADGWEQYF.

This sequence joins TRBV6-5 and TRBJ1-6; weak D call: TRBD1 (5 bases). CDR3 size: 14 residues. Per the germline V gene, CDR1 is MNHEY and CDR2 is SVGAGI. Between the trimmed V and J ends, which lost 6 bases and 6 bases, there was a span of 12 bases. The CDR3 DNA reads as TGTGCCAGCAGAGCCCAGGGCCTTAATTCACCCCTCCACTTT. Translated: CASRAQGLNSPLHF.

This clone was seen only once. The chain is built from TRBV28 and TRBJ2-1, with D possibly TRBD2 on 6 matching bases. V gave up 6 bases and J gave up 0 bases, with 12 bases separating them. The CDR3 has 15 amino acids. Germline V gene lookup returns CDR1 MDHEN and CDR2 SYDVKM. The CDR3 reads CASRKLANSYNEQFF. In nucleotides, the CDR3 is TGTGCCAGCAGGAAACTAGCCAACTCCTACAATGAGCAGTTCTTC.

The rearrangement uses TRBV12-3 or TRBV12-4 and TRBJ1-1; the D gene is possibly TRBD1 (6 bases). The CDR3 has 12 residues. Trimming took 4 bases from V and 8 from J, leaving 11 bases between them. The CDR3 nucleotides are TGTGCCAGCAGTTGGGCAAGGGGGGAAGCTTTCTTT. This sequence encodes CASSWARGEAFF.

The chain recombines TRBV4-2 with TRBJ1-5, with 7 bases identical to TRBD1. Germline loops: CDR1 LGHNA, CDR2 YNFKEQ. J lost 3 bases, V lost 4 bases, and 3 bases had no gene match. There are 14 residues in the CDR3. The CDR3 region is CASSLGTVNQPQHF. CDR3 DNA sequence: TGTGCCAGCAGCCTCGGGACAGTCAATCAGCCCCAGCATTTT.

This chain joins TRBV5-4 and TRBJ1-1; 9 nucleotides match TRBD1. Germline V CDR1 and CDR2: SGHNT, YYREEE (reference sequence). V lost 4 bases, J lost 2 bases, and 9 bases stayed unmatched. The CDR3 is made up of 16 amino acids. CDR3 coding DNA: TGTGCCAGCAGCCTCGGACAGGGGTGGGTAAACACTGAAGCTTTCTTT. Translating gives CASSLGQGWVNTEAFF.

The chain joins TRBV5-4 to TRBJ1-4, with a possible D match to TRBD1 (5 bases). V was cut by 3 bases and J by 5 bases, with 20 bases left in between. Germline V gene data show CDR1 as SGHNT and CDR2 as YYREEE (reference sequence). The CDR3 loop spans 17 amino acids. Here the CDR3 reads CASSSNSAGQANEKLFF. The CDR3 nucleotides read TGTGCCAGCAGCTCAAACTCGGCGGGGCAGGCGAATGAAAAACTGTTTTTT.

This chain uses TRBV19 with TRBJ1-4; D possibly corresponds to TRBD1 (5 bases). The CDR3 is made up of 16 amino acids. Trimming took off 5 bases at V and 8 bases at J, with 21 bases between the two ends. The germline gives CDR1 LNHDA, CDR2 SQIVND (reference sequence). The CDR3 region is CASSAAGPAGWEKLFF. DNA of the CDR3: TGTGCCAGTAGTGCCGCGGGGCCGGCGGGATGGGAAAAACTGTTTTTT.

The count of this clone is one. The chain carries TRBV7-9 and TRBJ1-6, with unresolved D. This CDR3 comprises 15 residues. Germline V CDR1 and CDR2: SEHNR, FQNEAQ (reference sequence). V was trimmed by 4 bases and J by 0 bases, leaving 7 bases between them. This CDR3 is CASSYGSSYNSPLHF. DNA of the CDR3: TGTGCCAGCAGCTACGGGAGCTCCTATAATTCACCCCTCCACTTT.

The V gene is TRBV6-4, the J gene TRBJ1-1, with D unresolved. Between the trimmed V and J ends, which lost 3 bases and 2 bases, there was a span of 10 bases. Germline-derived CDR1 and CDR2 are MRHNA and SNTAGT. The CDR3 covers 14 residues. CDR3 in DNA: TGTGCCAGCAGTGAAGAGGGAACCAACACTGAAGCTTTCTTT. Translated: CASSEEGTNTEAFF.

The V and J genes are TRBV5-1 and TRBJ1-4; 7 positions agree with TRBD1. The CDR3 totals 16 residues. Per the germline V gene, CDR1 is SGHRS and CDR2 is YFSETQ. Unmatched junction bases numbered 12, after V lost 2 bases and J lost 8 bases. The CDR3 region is CASSLSPGQKREKLFF. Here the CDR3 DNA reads TGCGCCAGCAGCTTATCCCCGGGACAGAAAAGGGAAAAACTGTTTTTT. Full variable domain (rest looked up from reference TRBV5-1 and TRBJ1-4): KAGVTQTPRYLIKTRGQQVTLSCSPISGHRSVSWYQQTPGQGLQFLFEYFSETQRNKGNFPGRFSGRQFSNSRSEMNVSTLELGDSALYLCASSLSPGQKREKLFFGSGTQLSVL.